This record covers a single T cell receptor beta chain. The antigen is unknown. This specimen belongs to a study of primary melanoma T cells and metastatic recurrence. Points from the study as a whole: A T-cell-mediated antitumor response in primary melanoma was only suggested. T-cell fraction over 20% seemed protective regardless of ulceration or nodes.

CDR3 length: 14 amino acids. The V segment lost 6 bases and the J segment 6 bases; nucleotides outside the gene matches: 10. The germline CDR1 and CDR2 sequences are MNHGY and SAAAGT. TCRdb's table, derived via immunoSEQ multiplex PCR, lists solely in-frame clones and lacks some. The sample shows approximately 300 clones, about 92% of them seen only once. The genes are TRBV6-8 and TRBJ1-1, with 7 bases identical to TRBD1. Sequencing was performed on melanoma tumor tissue. The sequence was obtained from a human donor with melanoma. The CDR3, as DNA: TGTGCCAGCAGCCCGGGGGGACAGATAGCTGAAGCTTTCTTT. Translated, it gives CASSPGGQIAEAFF.